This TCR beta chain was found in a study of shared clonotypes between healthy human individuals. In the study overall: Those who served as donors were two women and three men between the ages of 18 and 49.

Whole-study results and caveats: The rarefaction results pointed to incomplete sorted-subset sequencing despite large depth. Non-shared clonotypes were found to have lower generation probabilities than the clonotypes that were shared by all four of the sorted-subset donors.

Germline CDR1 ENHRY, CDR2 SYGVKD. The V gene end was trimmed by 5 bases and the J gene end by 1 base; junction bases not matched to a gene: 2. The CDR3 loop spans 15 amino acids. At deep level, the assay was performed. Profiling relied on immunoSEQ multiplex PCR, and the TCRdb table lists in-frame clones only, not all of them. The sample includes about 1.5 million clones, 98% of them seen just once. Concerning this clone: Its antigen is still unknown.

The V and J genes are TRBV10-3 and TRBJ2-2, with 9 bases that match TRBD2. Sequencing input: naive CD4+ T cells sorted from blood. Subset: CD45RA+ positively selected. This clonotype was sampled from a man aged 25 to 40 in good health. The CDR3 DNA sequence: TGTGCCATCAGTTTAGCGGGAGAGAACACCGGGGAGCTGTTTTTT. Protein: CAISLAGENTGELFF.